These 2 T cell receptor beta chains were sequenced from one sample in a study of OX40 agonist ivuxolimab in advanced cancers. Profiled with immunoSEQ multiplex PCR; TCRdb holds only in-frame clones, not every one. The table lists approximately 70,000 clones, just under 95% of them singletons. The sequenced sample was CD4+ or CD8+ T cells sorted from blood, obtained in a trial of the OX40 agonist ivuxolimab. These TCRs come from an adult with an advanced solid tumor such as melanoma, head and neck, liver or kidney cancer.

The gene calls are TRBV27 and TRBJ2-1, with a weak D call TRBD1 (5 bases). V lost 5 bases and J lost 4, with 9 bases in between. CDR1 and CDR2 (germline): MNHEY, SMNVEV (reference sequence). The length of the CDR3 is 13 residues. The CDR3 spells CASSIQGYNEQFF. As DNA, the CDR3 is TGTGCCAGCAGTATTCAGGGTTACAATGAGCAGTTCTTC.

This chain links TRBV6-5 with TRBJ2-7, with 7 bases fitting TRBD1. This CDR3 comprises 13 residues. Trimming took 2 bases from V and 3 from J; bases not matched to a gene: 1. Germline loops: CDR1 MNHEY, CDR2 SVGAGI. In nucleotides, the CDR3 is TGTGCCAGCAGTTACCCAGGGGGCTACGAGCAGTACTTC. As protein: CASSYPGGYEQYF.